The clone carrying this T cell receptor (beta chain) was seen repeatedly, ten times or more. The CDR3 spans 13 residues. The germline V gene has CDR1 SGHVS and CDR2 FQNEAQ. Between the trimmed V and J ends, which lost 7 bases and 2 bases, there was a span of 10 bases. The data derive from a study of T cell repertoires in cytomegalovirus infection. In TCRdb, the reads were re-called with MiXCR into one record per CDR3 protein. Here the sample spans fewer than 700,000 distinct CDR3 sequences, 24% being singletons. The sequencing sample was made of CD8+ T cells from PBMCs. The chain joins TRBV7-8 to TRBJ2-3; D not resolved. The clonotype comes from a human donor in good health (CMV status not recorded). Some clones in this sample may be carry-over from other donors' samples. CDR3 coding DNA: TGTGCCAGCAACCACCCGGTCACAGATACGCAGTATTTT. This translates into CASNHPVTDTQYF.